This entry features one T cell receptor beta chain sequence. The CDR3 is 14 amino acids. Trimming took off 5 bases at V and 8 bases at J, with 19 bases between the two ends. Germline V gene data show CDR1 as LGHNT and CDR2 as FRNRAP. The sample is drawn from a study of CD8 T cells in Susac syndrome. RNA was extracted with the RNeasy kit, and a quantity of roughly 0.45 to 1 ug was reverse transcribed using random hexamers. TCRdb called the immunoSEQ multiplex PCR reads again in MiXCR, with one record for every CDR3 protein. The data show 100,000 to 150,000 distinct CDR3 sequences, over 90% seen once. The source material was CD8+ T cells from PBMCs. The J gene is TRBJ2-7, the V gene TRBV12-5; D may be TRBD1 or TRBD2 (5 bases each). This receptor was obtained from a human donor with multiple sclerosis. CDR3 coding DNA: TGTGCTAGTGGTCCCTCGAGGGGCGCAGTCCAGCAGTACTTC. Its protein product is CASGPSRGAVQQYF. Full variable domain (rest looked up from reference TRBV12-5 and TRBJ2-7): DARVTQTPRHKVTEMGQEVTMRCQPILGHNTVFWYRQTMMQGLELLAYFRNRAPLDDSGMPKDRFSAEMPDATLATLKIQPSEPRDSAVYFCASGPSRGAVQQYFGPGTRLTVT.